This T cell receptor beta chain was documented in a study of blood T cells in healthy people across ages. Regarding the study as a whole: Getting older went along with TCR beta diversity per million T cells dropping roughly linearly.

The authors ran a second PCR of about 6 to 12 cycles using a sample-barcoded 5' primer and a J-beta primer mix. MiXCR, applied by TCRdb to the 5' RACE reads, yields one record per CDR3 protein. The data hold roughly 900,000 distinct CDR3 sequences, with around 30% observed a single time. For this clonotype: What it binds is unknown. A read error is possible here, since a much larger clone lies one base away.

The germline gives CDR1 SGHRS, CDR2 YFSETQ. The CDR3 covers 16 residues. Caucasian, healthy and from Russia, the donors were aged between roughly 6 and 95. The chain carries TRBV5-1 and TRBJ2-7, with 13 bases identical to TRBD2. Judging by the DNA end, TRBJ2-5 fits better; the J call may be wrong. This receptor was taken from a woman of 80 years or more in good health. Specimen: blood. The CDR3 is CASRQTSGGAKGTQYF. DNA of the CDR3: TGCGCCAGCAGACAAACTAGCGGGGGGGCCAAAGGGACCCAGTACTTC.